A selection of T cell receptor beta chains follows, all from one sample in a study of blood T cell repertoires in COVID-19. Produced via immunoSEQ multiplex PCR; TCRdb's table is partial and in-frame only. The table shows more than 150,000 clones, with roughly 79% occurring only once. The source material was peripheral blood. The receptors were gathered from a woman of 80 years or more with COVID-19, enrolled during active disease. CDR3s include the opening cysteine and the closing phenylalanine or tryptophan. Fields, in order: clone size, V gene, D gene, J gene, CDR3 protein, CDR3 DNA. D genes are given only for firm matches. Size values are once, few and many counts, or a class for expanded clones, and some rows have none.

clone size: NA
V gene: TRBV2
D gene: TRBD1
J gene: TRBJ2-2
CDR3 protein: CASSGQGAGTGELFF
CDR3 DNA: TGTGCCAGCAGCGGACAGGGGGCCGGGACCGGGGAGCTGTTTTTT

clone size: NA
V gene: TRBV7-6
D gene: TRBD1
J gene: TRBJ1-2
CDR3 protein: CASSLVPGQGGGYTF
CDR3 DNA: TGTGCCAGCAGCTTAGTTCCCGGACAGGGTGGTGGCTACACCTTC

clone size: NA
V gene: TRBV23-1
D gene: TRBD2
J gene: TRBJ2-3
CDR3 protein: CASTNRLAESRASTDTQYF
CDR3 DNA: TGCGCCAGCACCAATCGACTAGCGGAGAGCCGCGCTAGCACAGATACGCAGTATTTT

clone size: once
V gene: TRBV6-6
D gene: TRBD1
J gene: TRBJ2-7
CDR3 protein: CASSWDRTYEQYF
CDR3 DNA: TGTGCCAGCAGTTGGGACAGGACCTACGAGCAGTACTTC

clone size: NA
V gene: TRBV4-2
D gene: TRBD1
J gene: TRBJ2-7
CDR3 protein: CASSQDSRGLEQYF
CDR3 DNA: TGTGCCAGCAGCCAAGATTCCAGGGGGCTCGAGCAGTACTTC

clone size: NA
V gene: TRBV5-1
D gene: TRBD2
J gene: TRBJ2-3
CDR3 protein: CASSPGGGTDTQYF
CDR3 DNA: TGCGCCAGCAGCCCCGGGGGGGGGACAGATACGCAGTATTTT

clone size: NA
V gene: TRBV30
D gene: NA
J gene: TRBJ1-1
CDR3 protein: CALWSRRRRTEAFF
CDR3 DNA: TGTGCCTTATGGAGTAGACGGAGGAGGACTGAAGCTTTCTTT

clone size: NA
V gene: TRBV5-4
D gene: TRBD1
J gene: TRBJ2-3
CDR3 protein: CASSHGDRDGDTQYF
CDR3 DNA: TGTGCCAGCAGCCACGGGGACAGGGATGGAGATACGCAGTATTTT

clone size: NA
V gene: TRBV5-4
D gene: TRBD2
J gene: TRBJ2-3
CDR3 protein: CASSPLAGSTDTQYF
CDR3 DNA: TGTGCCAGCAGCCCACTAGCGGGGTCCACAGATACGCAGTATTTT

clone size: NA
V gene: TRBV11-2
D gene: TRBD1
J gene: TRBJ1-2
CDR3 protein: CASSLRFGTGGSNYGYTF
CDR3 DNA: TGTGCCAGCAGCTTACGTTTCGGGACAGGGGGATCTAACTATGGCTACACCTTC

clone size: NA
V gene: TRBV28
D gene: NA
J gene: TRBJ2-7
CDR3 protein: CASSFTRIYEQYF
CDR3 DNA: TGTGCCAGCAGTTTCACCAGAATCTACGAGCAGTACTTC

clone size: few
V gene: TRBV3-1/TRBV3-2
D gene: NA
J gene: TRBJ2-1
CDR3 protein: CASSVPSRLYSNEQFF
CDR3 DNA: TGTGCCAGCAGCGTCCCTTCGCGGCTTTACTCCAATGAGCAGTTCTTC

clone size: NA
V gene: TRBV27
D gene: NA
J gene: TRBJ1-1
CDR3 protein: CASTAGTEAFF
CDR3 DNA: TGTGCCAGCACTGCAGGGACTGAAGCTTTCTTT

clone size: NA
V gene: TRBV28
D gene: NA
J gene: TRBJ1-1
CDR3 protein: CASSIGRYGVPNTEAFF
CDR3 DNA: TGTGCCAGCAGTATCGGCCGATACGGGGTCCCAAACACTGAAGCTTTCTTT

clone size: NA
V gene: TRBV11-2
D gene: NA
J gene: TRBJ1-4
CDR3 protein: CASSLGQGPEKLFF
CDR3 DNA: TGTGCCAGCAGCTTAGGGCAGGGGCCTGAAAAACTGTTTTTT

clone size: NA
V gene: TRBV2
D gene: TRBD2
J gene: TRBJ2-5
CDR3 protein: CASTWTSGGQETQYF
CDR3 DNA: TGTGCCAGCACCTGGACTAGCGGAGGCCAAGAGACCCAGTACTTC

clone size: few
V gene: TRBV9
D gene: NA
J gene: TRBJ2-2
CDR3 protein: CASQENTGELFF
CDR3 DNA: TGTGCCAGCCAGGAGAACACCGGGGAGCTGTTTTTT

clone size: NA
V gene: TRBV19
D gene: NA
J gene: TRBJ1-5
CDR3 protein: CASSVQDSSNQPQHF
CDR3 DNA: TGTGCCAGTAGTGTCCAGGACAGTAGCAATCAGCCCCAGCATTTT

clone size: NA
V gene: TRBV28
D gene: TRBD1
J gene: TRBJ1-1
CDR3 protein: CASSSGTGGFTEAFF
CDR3 DNA: TGTGCCAGCAGCTCAGGGACAGGGGGTTTCACTGAAGCTTTCTTT

clone size: NA
V gene: TRBV27
D gene: TRBD2
J gene: TRBJ2-4
CDR3 protein: CASSLKAGGLLKNIQYF
CDR3 DNA: TGTGCCAGCAGTTTAAAGGCGGGGGGGCTTTTAAAAAACATTCAGTACTTC

clone size: NA
V gene: TRBV2
D gene: TRBD1
J gene: TRBJ2-2
CDR3 protein: CASTSDRDESGELFF
CDR3 DNA: TGTGCCAGCACCTCGGACAGGGACGAATCCGGGGAGCTGTTTTTT

clone size: NA
V gene: TRBV29-1
D gene: TRBD2
J gene: TRBJ2-7
CDR3 protein: CSVLGLAGFYEQYF
CDR3 DNA: TGCAGCGTCCTGGGACTAGCGGGATTCTACGAGCAGTACTTC

clone size: NA
V gene: TRBV4-2
D gene: NA
J gene: TRBJ2-2
CDR3 protein: CASSQDLVGGELFF
CDR3 DNA: TGTGCCAGCAGCCAAGATCTCGTAGGAGGAGAGCTGTTTTTT

clone size: NA
V gene: TRBV6-6
D gene: NA
J gene: TRBJ1-2
CDR3 protein: CASSPGYGYTF
CDR3 DNA: TGTGCCAGCAGTCCGGGTTATGGCTACACCTTC

clone size: NA
V gene: TRBV28
D gene: NA
J gene: TRBJ2-7
CDR3 protein: CASSPGGSSGLYEQYF
CDR3 DNA: TGTGCCAGCAGCCCCGGAGGGAGTAGCGGACTCTACGAGCAGTACTTC

clone size: once
V gene: TRBV7-8
D gene: NA
J gene: TRBJ1-6
CDR3 protein: CASSFFGRSPLHF
CDR3 DNA: TGTGCCAGCAGCTTTTTCGGTCGGTCACCCCTCCACTTT

clone size: NA
V gene: TRBV2
D gene: NA
J gene: TRBJ1-1
CDR3 protein: CASRPEGPTEAFF
CDR3 DNA: TGTGCCAGCAGGCCCGAGGGTCCCACTGAAGCTTTCTTT

clone size: NA
V gene: TRBV5-5
D gene: TRBD1
J gene: TRBJ1-1
CDR3 protein: CASSFRDSPFMNTEAFF
CDR3 DNA: TGTGCCAGCAGCTTCCGGGACAGCCCTTTCATGAACACTGAAGCTTTCTTT

clone size: NA
V gene: TRBV6-6
D gene: NA
J gene: TRBJ2-1
CDR3 protein: CASSYYLFNEQFF
CDR3 DNA: TGTGCCAGCAGTTATTACTTATTCAATGAGCAGTTCTTC

clone size: NA
V gene: TRBV11-2
D gene: TRBD1
J gene: TRBJ1-3
CDR3 protein: CASSLGQAKGNTIYF
CDR3 DNA: TGTGCCAGCAGCTTGGGACAGGCGAAGGGAAACACCATATATTTT

clone size: NA
V gene: TRBV11-2
D gene: NA
J gene: TRBJ2-1
CDR3 protein: CASSSQGGAYNEQFF
CDR3 DNA: TGTGCCAGCAGCTCACAGGGGGGGGCCTACAATGAGCAGTTCTTC